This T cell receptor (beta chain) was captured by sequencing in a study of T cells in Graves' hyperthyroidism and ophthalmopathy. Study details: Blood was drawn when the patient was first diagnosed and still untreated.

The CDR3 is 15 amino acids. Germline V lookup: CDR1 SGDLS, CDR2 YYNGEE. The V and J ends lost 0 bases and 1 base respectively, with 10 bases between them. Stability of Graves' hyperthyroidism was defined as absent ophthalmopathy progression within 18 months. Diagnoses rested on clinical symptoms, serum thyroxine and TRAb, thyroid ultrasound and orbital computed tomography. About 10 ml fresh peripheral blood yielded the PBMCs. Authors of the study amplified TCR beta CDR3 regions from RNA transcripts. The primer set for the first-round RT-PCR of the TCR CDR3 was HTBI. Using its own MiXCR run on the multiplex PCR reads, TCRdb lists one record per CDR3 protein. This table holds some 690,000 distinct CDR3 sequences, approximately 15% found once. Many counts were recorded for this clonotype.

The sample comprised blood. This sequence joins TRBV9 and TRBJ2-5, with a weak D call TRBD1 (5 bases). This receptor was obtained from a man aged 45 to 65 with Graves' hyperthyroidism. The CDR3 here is CASSVGGRVQETQYF. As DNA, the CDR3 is TGTGCCAGCAGCGTAGGGGGCAGAGTCCAAGAGACCCAGTACTTC.